The next 30 T cell receptor beta chains were all read from a single sample in a study of cytomegalovirus exposure and HLA in healthy donors. In the PCR, 60 Vbeta and 13 Jbeta primers were used. Repertoires were generated with immunoSEQ multiplex PCR, while TCRdb's copy carries only in-frame clones and drops some. The repertoire holds roughly 150,000 clones, roughly 80% seen once, with approximately 2.3% in the top ten. Material for sequencing was PBMCs. The receptors come from a male donor in good health and CMV-seronegative.

This clone was detected once. The rearrangement uses TRBV27 and TRBJ2-1; D is perhaps TRBD2 (5 bases). CDR1 is MNHEY and CDR2 is SMNVEV in the germline V gene (reference sequence). The CDR3 is made up of 13 amino acids. Trimming cost V 3 bases and J 8 bases, with 11 bases left between them. The chain's CDR3 is CASSFPGIHEQFF. CDR3 DNA: TGTGCCAGCAGTTTTCCGGGGATCCATGAGCAGTTCTTC.

This chain connects TRBV6-5 to TRBJ2-5; weak D call: TRBD2 (5 bases). Between the trimmed V and J ends, which lost 2 bases and 5 bases, there was a span of 9 bases. CDR3 length equals 13 residues. Germline V gene data show CDR1 as MNHEY and CDR2 as SVGAGI. CDR3 sequence: CASSYDGEETQYF. The CDR3 nucleotides read TGTGCCAGCAGTTACGACGGGGAGGAGACCCAGTACTTC.

This sequence joins TRBV15 and TRBJ1-4, with TRBD1 matching over 8 bases. The junction had 6 bases not matched to a gene; V was cut back by 1 base and J by 8 bases. The CDR3 totals 15 residues. CDR1 is LNHNV, CDR2 YYDKDF, per germline (reference sequence). Here the CDR3 reads CATSRVQGAGEKLFF. DNA for the CDR3: TGTGCCACCAGCAGAGTCCAGGGGGCTGGGGAAAAACTGTTTTTT.

V gene TRBV7-9 combines with J gene TRBJ2-7, with TRBD2 matching 15 bases. The CDR3 spans 16 residues. Germline CDR1 reads SEHNR; CDR2 reads FQNEAQ (reference sequence). V lost 6 bases, J lost 0 bases, and 3 bases stayed unmatched. The CDR3 DNA reads as TGTGCCAGCAGAGGGACTAGCGGGAGGAGCTCCTACGAGCAGTACTTC. Its translation: CASRGTSGRSSYEQYF.

The rearrangement uses TRBV7-7 and TRBJ2-7; TRBD2 matches 8 bases. From germline, CDR1 is SSHAT and CDR2 FNYEAQ (reference sequence). With V trimmed by 1 base and J by 4 bases, 6 bases remained unmatched. The CDR3 runs to 15 residues. CDR3 DNA: TGTGCCAGCAGCTTAGGGACTAGCTATTTATACGAGCAGTACTTC. This gives the protein CASSLGTSYLYEQYF.

The chain recombines TRBV6-6 with TRBJ2-5, with TRBD1 matching over 9 bases. V was clipped by 7 bases and J by 1 base; unmatched bases: 10. CDR3 size: 16 residues. CDR1 is MNHNY, CDR2 SVGAGI, per germline (reference sequence). CDR3 coding DNA: TGTGCCAGCACCAAAGGGACAGGGCGCCTCCAAGAGACCCAGTACTTC. Translation: CASTKGTGRLQETQYF.

The chain recombines TRBV4-3 with TRBJ2-7, with a possible D match to TRBD1 (5 bases). Looked up from germline, CDR1 is LGHNA and CDR2 is YSLEER. The CDR3 runs to 16 residues. V was shortened by 1 base and J by 2 bases, with 15 bases between the two germline ends. The CDR3 nucleotides are TGCGCCAGCAGCCAAGTGGTGCAGGGCCAAACCTACGAGCAGTACTTC. It yields the protein CASSQVVQGQTYEQYF.

This clone occurred a few times. The genes are TRBV27 and TRBJ1-2, with 8 bases that match TRBD1. This CDR3 region has 15 residues. Germline values: CDR1 MNHEY, CDR2 SMNVEV (reference sequence). Unmatched junction bases numbered 13, after V lost 8 bases and J lost 5 bases. The CDR3 here is CASSFRDRPVYGYTF. CDR3 in DNA: TGTGCCAGCTCATTCCGGGACAGGCCGGTATATGGCTACACCTTC.

The chain links TRBV11-2 to TRBJ1-1, with D maybe TRBD1 (6 bases). Germline CDR1 SGHAT, CDR2 FQNNGV. V was clipped by 1 base and J by 3 bases, with 12 bases between them. This CDR3 has 15 amino acids. CDR3 in amino acids: CASSLVRGSDTEAFF. In DNA, the CDR3 is TGTGCCAGCAGCTTAGTTAGGGGGTCGGACACTGAAGCTTTCTTT. The full variable domain, rest sourced from reference TRBV11-2 and TRBJ1-1, is EAGVAQSPRYKIIEKRQSVAFWCNPISGHATLYWYQQILGQGPKLLIQFQNNGVVDDSQLPKDRFSAERLKGVDSTLKIQPAKLEDSAVYLCASSLVRGSDTEAFFGQGTRLTVV.

Only a few counts were recorded for this clone. The gene calls are TRBV10-3 and TRBJ2-7, with D possibly TRBD1 on 7 matching bases. The CDR3 has 14 amino acids. In germline, CDR1 is ENHRY, CDR2 SYGVKD. V gave up 6 bases and J gave up 3 bases, with 15 bases separating them. The CDR3 loop reads CAISGGRGDYEQYF. Here the CDR3 DNA reads TGTGCCATCAGCGGGGGCAGGGGGGACTACGAGCAGTACTTC.

The chain carries TRBV29-1 and TRBJ1-3; TRBD1 matches at 7 bases. Germline-derived CDR1 and CDR2 are SQVTM and ANQGSEA. J was trimmed by 0 bases and V by 4 bases; bases with no gene match: 3. There are 14 residues in the CDR3. CDR3 coding DNA: TGCAGCGTTGGATGGACAGGCTCTGGAAACACCATATATTTT. The encoded protein is CSVGWTGSGNTIYF.

This chain connects TRBV19 to TRBJ2-7; a weak D match, TRBD2 (6 bases). This CDR3 comprises 16 residues. The germline V and J ends were trimmed by 5 bases and 7 bases, with 24 bases remaining between them. Germline V CDR1 and CDR2: LNHDA, SQIVND (reference sequence). The CDR3 spells CASSSPLGTSRLEQYF. Written as DNA, the CDR3 is TGTGCCAGTAGTTCTCCTTTGGGGACTTCCCGTCTTGAGCAGTACTTC.

The chain links TRBV5-4 to TRBJ2-7; no clear D. The V end was cut by 2 bases, the J end by 2 bases, with 11 bases between. Germline CDR1 and CDR2: SGHNT and YYREEE (reference sequence). This CDR3 is 14 amino acids long. CDR3 in DNA: TGTGCCAGCAGCTTAGGAGTAGATGCCTACGAGCAGTACTTC. Translating gives CASSLGVDAYEQYF.

The V call is TRBV29-1, the J call TRBJ2-5, with TRBD2 matching 14 bases. The CDR3 covers 15 residues. J gave up 2 bases and V 3 bases, and 2 bases lay outside the gene matches. Germline lookup yields CDR1 SQVTM and CDR2 ANQGSEA. The CDR3 protein is CSVDGLAGGQETQYF. The DNA for the CDR3 is TGCAGCGTTGACGGACTAGCGGGAGGTCAAGAGACCCAGTACTTC.

V gene TRBV9 combines with J gene TRBJ2-1; 11 bases agree with TRBD1. The junction had 6 bases not matched to a gene; V was cut back by 7 bases and J by 6 bases. Germline CDR1 SGDLS, CDR2 YYNGEE. CDR3 size: 14 residues. CDR3 sequence (DNA): TGTGCCAGCGGACGGACAGGGGGCGGCAATGAGCAGTTCTTC. It is translated as CASGRTGGGNEQFF.

The chain employs TRBV29-1 and TRBJ2-3, with D perhaps TRBD1 (5 bases). The germline CDR1 and CDR2 sequences are SQVTM and ANQGSEA. V dropped 7 bases and J dropped 0 bases, with 14 bases sitting between them. The CDR3 is 14 amino acids. CDR3: CSAYQGTSTDTQYF. In nucleotides, the CDR3 is TGCAGCGCCTATCAGGGTACTAGCACAGATACGCAGTATTTT.

CDR3 in DNA: TGTGCCAGCAGCCTTGGACTAGCGGGGACCTACGAGCAGTACTTC. Translating it yields CASSLGLAGTYEQYF. The gene calls are TRBV9 and TRBJ2-7, with TRBD2 identical over 12 bases. CDR1 and CDR2 from the germline V gene are SGDLS and YYNGEE. J gave up 2 bases and V 4 bases, and 4 bases lay outside the gene matches. This CDR3 is 15 amino acids long. Full variable domain (outside the CDR3, taken from reference TRBV9 and TRBJ2-7): DSGVTQTPKHLITATGQRVTLRCSPRSGDLSVYWYQQSLDQGLQFLIQYYNGEERAKGNILERFSAQQFPDLHSELNLSSLELGDSALYFCASSLGLAGTYEQYFGPGTRLTVT.

The CDR3 DNA follows: TGTGCCAGCTCACCACGACCGGGCAGGGCGGTGCACGAGCAGTACTTC. Its protein product is CASSPRPGRAVHEQYF. The V and J genes are TRBV18 and TRBJ2-7, with D perhaps TRBD1 (5 bases). This CDR3 region has 16 residues. V was shortened by 1 base and J by 5 bases, with 18 bases between the two germline ends. Per germline, CDR1 KGHSH and CDR2 LQKENI.

The gene calls are TRBV5-8 and TRBJ2-1; TRBD1 matches at 9 bases. V lost 6 bases and J lost 3; bases outside the gene matches: 10. The CDR3 is 16 amino acids. Germline-derived CDR1 and CDR2 are SGHTS and YDEGEE. The CDR3, as DNA: TGTGCCAGCAAATATACCGGGACAGGGATCTACAATGAGCAGTTCTTC. It specifies CASKYTGTGIYNEQFF.

This clone was counted ten times or more. J is TRBJ2-2 and V is TRBV5-6, with a possible D match to TRBD1 (6 bases). Germline V CDR1 and CDR2: SGHDT, YYEEEE. The CDR3 is 16 residues long. V dropped 2 bases and J dropped 0 bases, with 11 bases sitting between them. The CDR3 DNA follows: TGTGCCAGCAGCTTTGGGACATCTCCGAACACCGGGGAGCTGTTTTTT. Amino acid sequence: CASSFGTSPNTGELFF. Combining the CDR3 with reference TRBV5-6 and TRBJ2-2 gives the whole variable domain DAGVTQSPTHLIKTRGQQVTLRCSPKSGHDTVSWYQQALGQGPQFIFQYYEEEERQRGNFPDRFSGHQFPNYSSELNVNALLLGDSALYLCASSFGTSPNTGELFFGEGSRLTVL.

This chain links TRBV5-1 with TRBJ1-5; D is unresolved. The CDR3 has 15 amino acids. Germline V CDR1 and CDR2: SGHRS, YFSETQ. Between the trimmed V and J ends, which lost 4 bases and 5 bases, there was a span of 16 bases. The CDR3 spells CASSPGSWVYQPQHF. The CDR3 DNA reads TGCGCCAGCAGCCCCGGGTCGTGGGTATATCAGCCCCAGCATTTT. Based on the CDR3 plus reference TRBV5-1 and TRBJ1-5, the full variable domain is KAGVTQTPRYLIKTRGQQVTLSCSPISGHRSVSWYQQTPGQGLQFLFEYFSETQRNKGNFPGRFSGRQFSNSRSEMNVSTLELGDSALYLCASSPGSWVYQPQHFGDGTRLSIL.

This clone has more than one count but fewer than ten. The chain has TRBV7-2 and TRBJ1-4; D is unresolved. The CDR3 is made up of 14 amino acids. Trimming removed 3 bases at V and 3 bases at J, with 8 bases between. Germline CDR1 reads SGHTA; CDR2 reads FQGNSA. This chain's CDR3 is CASSFLGSNEKLFF. CDR3 sequence (DNA): TGTGCCAGCAGCTTCTTGGGCTCTAATGAAAAACTGTTTTTT.

The chain couples TRBV7-2 to TRBJ2-2; 7 bases fit TRBD2. This CDR3 contains 15 residues. Trimming at V came to 2 bases and at J to 3 bases, leaving 3 bases not matched to a gene. Per germline, CDR1 SGHTA and CDR2 FQGNSA. CDR3 sequence reads: CASSLRRGDTGELFF. The CDR3 DNA reads as TGTGCCAGCAGCTTACGACGGGGGGACACCGGGGAGCTGTTTTTT.

V usage is TRBV5-1 and J usage is TRBJ2-6, with 10 bases identical to TRBD1. V shed 3 bases and J 4 bases; nucleotides not matched to a gene: 13. The CDR3 covers 19 residues. CDR1 is SGHRS, CDR2 YFSETQ, per germline. The CDR3 loop is CASSSYLTGGAGGANVLTF. For the CDR3, the DNA is TGCGCCAGCAGCTCTTACCTGACAGGGGGCGCGGGCGGGGCCAACGTCCTGACTTTC.

V gene TRBV6-8 combines with J gene TRBJ2-5; TRBD2 aligns across 7 bases. The CDR3 length is 14 residues. The V segment lost 5 bases and the J segment 2 bases; nucleotides outside the gene matches: 5. Germline-derived CDR1 and CDR2 are MNHGY and SAAAGT. The CDR3 spells CASSEGAGQETQYF. DNA for the CDR3: TGTGCCAGCAGTGAGGGAGCGGGACAAGAGACCCAGTACTTC.

This clone was seen a handful of times. The chain joins TRBV18 to TRBJ2-3; D might be TRBD1 (6 bases). This CDR3 is built from 18 residues. The germline CDR1 and CDR2 sequences are KGHSH and LQKENI. Trimming removed 3 bases from V and 2 bases from J, with 21 bases in between. The CDR3 region is CASSPNYQVRGDTDTQYF. DNA of the CDR3: TGTGCCAGCTCACCTAACTATCAGGTCAGGGGAGACACAGATACGCAGTATTTT.

The chain has TRBV6-1 and TRBJ1-5; the D gene is possibly TRBD1 (6 bases). CDR3 length: 18 residues. V lost 0 bases and J 0 bases, leaving 15 bases between the germline ends. The germline CDR1 and CDR2 sequences are MNHNS and SASEGT. The DNA for the CDR3 is TGTGCCAGCAGTGAAGCGAACAGGGTTGGGAATAGCAATCAGCCCCAGCATTTT. As protein: CASSEANRVGNSNQPQHF.

This chain uses TRBV7-2 with TRBJ1-5; tentative D call: TRBD1 (5 bases). Germline V lookup: CDR1 SGHTA, CDR2 FQGNSA. V lost 4 bases, J lost 3 bases, and 10 bases lay in between. This CDR3 is built from 14 residues. The CDR3 loop reads CASSWKGANQPQHF. The CDR3 DNA sequence: TGTGCCAGCAGCTGGAAAGGGGCCAATCAGCCCCAGCATTTT.

The chain couples TRBV7-8 to TRBJ2-3; 11 bases are a match to TRBD2. Looked up from germline, CDR1 is SGHVS and CDR2 is FQNEAQ. J was trimmed by 2 bases and V by 0 bases; bases with no gene match: 4. This CDR3 contains 17 residues. The CDR3 loop reads CASSLARLAGFTDTQYF. The CDR3, as DNA: TGTGCCAGCAGCTTAGCGCGACTAGCGGGGTTCACAGATACGCAGTATTTT.

The chain combines TRBV7-8 with TRBJ2-7; TRBD1 aligns across 10 bases. Germline CDR1 SGHVS, CDR2 FQNEAQ. J gave up 9 bases and V 1 base, and 15 bases lay outside the gene matches. The CDR3 is 17 amino acids. The chain's CDR3 is CASSLGSEGTGVRGQYF. As DNA, the CDR3 is TGTGCCAGCAGCTTAGGGTCGGAAGGGACAGGGGTGAGGGGGCAGTACTTC.